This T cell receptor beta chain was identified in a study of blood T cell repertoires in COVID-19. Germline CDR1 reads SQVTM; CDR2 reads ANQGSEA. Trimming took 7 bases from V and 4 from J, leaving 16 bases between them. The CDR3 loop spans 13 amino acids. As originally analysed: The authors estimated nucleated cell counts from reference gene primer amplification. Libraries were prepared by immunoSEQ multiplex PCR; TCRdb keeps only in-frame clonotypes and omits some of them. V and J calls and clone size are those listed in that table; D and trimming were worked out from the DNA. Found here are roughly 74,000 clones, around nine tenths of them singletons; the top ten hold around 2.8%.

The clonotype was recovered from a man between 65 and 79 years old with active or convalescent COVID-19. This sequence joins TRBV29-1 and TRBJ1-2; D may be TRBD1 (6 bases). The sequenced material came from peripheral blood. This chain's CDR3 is CSARGGAGYGYTF. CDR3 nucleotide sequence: TGCAGCGCCCGCGGGGGCGCGGGCTATGGCTACACCTTC.